This entry describes one T cell receptor beta chain. The antigen is undetermined. The data originate from a study of cytomegalovirus exposure and HLA in healthy donors. Whole-study findings and limits: Subsequent analysis found a tendency for first-cohort TCR clusters to co-occur within the roughly 130 validation repertoires. Cytomegalovirus association was listed for 164 TCR beta chains.

Donors came from a validation cohort of fewer than 150 subjects, distinct from the first 666-subject cohort. Clones were read by immunoSEQ multiplex PCR, and TCRdb kept only the in-frame ones, dropping some. The top ten hold under 2.5% of the sample, which has about 120,000 clones, more than 70% seen once. What was sequenced was PBMCs. This TCR was recovered from a woman aged 25 to 45 in good health and CMV-seronegative.

Written as DNA, the CDR3 is TGCGCCAGCAGCCAGGGATACAGGGGGCGCGGCTATGGCTACACCTTC. Translation gives CASSQGYRGRGYGYTF. The rearrangement joins TRBV4-3 to TRBJ1-2, with 9 bases that match TRBD1. The V segment lost 3 bases and the J segment 4 bases; nucleotides outside the gene matches: 9. The V gene's germline CDR1 is LGHNA and CDR2 YSLEER. This CDR3 has 16 residues.